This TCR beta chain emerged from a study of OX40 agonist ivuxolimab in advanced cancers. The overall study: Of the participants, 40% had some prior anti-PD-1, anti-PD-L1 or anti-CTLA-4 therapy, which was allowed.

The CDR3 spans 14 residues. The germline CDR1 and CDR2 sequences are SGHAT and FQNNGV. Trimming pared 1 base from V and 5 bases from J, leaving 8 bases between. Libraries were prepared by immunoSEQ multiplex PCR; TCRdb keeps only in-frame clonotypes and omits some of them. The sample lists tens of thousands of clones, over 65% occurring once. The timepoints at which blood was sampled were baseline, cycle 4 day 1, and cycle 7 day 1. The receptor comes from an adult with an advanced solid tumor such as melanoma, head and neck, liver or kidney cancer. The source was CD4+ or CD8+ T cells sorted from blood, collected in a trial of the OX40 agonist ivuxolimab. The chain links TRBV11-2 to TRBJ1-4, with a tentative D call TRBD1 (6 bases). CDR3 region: CASSLAGVNEKLFF. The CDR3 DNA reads TGTGCCAGCAGCTTAGCAGGGGTAAATGAAAAACTGTTTTTT.